This TCR beta chain was identified during a study of shared clonotypes between healthy human individuals. The protocol was immunoSEQ multiplex PCR, while the TCRdb copy is restricted to in-frame clones and leaves out a portion. The sample yields 550,000 to 650,000 clones, about 96% seen once. The CDR3 consists of 15 residues. Per germline, CDR1 SGHVS and CDR2 FQNEAQ. The J segment lost 6 bases and the V segment lost 4 bases, leaving 12 bases of the junction unmatched. Selected positively for CCR7 and CD45RO-negative, naive CD8 cells excluded terminally differentiated effector memory CD45RA+ cells. Sequenced sample: naive CD8+ T cells sorted from blood. V and J are TRBV7-8 and TRBJ2-7; TRBD2 matches 7 bases. This clonotype originated in a young woman in good health. The DNA for the CDR3 is TGTGCCAGCAGCTCAAACCGGTGGGGGGGATCCGAGCAGTACTTC. Translated: CASSSNRWGGSEQYF.